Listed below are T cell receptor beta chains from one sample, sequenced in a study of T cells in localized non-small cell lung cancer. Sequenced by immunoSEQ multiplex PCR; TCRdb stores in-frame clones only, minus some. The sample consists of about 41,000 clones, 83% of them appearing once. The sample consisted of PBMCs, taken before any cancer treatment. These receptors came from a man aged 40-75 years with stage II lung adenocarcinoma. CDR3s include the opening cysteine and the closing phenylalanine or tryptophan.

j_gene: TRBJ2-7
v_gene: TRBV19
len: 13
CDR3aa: CASSRGLADEQYF

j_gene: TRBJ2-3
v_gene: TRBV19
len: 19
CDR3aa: CASSSRSSGGLTSTDTQYF

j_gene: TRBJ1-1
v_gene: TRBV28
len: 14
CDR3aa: CASSFSRENTEAFF

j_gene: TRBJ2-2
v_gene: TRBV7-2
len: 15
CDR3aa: CASRPGGLSTGELFF

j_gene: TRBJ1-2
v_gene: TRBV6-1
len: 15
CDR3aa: CASSGRDTTDYGYTF

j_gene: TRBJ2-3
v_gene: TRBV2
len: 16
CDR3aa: CASSDRKGLGTDTQYF

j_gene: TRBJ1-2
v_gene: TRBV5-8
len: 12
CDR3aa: CASSFQTYGYTF

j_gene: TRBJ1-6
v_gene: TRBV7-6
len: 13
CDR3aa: CASSLGQDSPLHF

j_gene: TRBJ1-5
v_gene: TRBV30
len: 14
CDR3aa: CAWSPTSIVQPQHF

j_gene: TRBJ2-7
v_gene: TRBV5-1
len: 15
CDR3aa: CASSWGGRTSYEQYF

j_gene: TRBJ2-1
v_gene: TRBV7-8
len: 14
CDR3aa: CASSFLSPKDEQFF

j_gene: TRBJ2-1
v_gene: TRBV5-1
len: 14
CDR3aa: CASTWTSAHNEQFF

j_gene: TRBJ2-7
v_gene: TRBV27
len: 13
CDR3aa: CASSLKPSYEQYF

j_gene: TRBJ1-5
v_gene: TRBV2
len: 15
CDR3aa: CASGVTGDGNQPQHF

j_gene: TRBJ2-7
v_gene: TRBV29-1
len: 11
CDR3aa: CSVSDSYEQYF

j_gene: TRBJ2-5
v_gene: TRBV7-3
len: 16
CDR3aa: CASSSRGLDVKETQYF

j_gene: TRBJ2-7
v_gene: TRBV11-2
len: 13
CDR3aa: CASSLVRDSEQYF

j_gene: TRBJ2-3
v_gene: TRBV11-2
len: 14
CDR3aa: CASSFLSGTDTQYF

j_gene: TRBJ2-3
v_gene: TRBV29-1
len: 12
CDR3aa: CSVRASKDTQYF

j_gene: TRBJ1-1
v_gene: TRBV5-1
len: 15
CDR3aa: CASSLPGGEVTEAFF

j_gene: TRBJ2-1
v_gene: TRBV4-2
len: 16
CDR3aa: CASSQGGSGANNEQFF

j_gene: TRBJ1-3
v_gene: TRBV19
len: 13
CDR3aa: CASISIFGNTIYF

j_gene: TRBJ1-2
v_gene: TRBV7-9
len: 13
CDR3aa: CASTQTEGYGYTF

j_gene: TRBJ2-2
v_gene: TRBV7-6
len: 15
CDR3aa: CASSLDGDRAGELFF

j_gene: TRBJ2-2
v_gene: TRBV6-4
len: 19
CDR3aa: CASVAHSGTSGANTGELFF

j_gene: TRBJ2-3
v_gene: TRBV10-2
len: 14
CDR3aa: CASSERGRTDTQYF

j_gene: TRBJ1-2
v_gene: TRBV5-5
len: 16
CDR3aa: CASSQEYAPQGYGYTF

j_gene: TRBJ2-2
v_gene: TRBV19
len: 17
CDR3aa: CASSRRGGQSNTGELFF

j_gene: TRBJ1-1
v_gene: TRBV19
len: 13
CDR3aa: CASRTLDRTEAFF

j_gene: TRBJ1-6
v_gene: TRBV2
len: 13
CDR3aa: CASHGTANSPLHF

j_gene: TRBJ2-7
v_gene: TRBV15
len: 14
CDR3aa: CATSRGPDPYEQYF

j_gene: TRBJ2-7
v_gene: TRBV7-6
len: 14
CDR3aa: CASSEPGTAYEQYF

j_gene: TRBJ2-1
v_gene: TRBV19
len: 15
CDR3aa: CASSIGRGAYNEQFF

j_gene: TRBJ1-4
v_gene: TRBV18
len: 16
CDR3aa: CASSPWREATNEKLFF

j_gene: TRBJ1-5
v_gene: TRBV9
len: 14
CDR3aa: CASSERGDNQPQHF

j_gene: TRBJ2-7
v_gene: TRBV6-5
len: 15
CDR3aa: CASSPGQAPSYEQYF

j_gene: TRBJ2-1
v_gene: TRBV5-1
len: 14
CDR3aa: CASSSENSYNEQFF

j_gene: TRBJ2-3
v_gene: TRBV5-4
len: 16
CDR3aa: CASSRRTSGSTDTQYF

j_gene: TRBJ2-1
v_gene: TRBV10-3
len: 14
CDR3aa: CAISDNRDYNEQFF

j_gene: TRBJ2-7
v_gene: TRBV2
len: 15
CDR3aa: CASCPDRLVGYEQYF